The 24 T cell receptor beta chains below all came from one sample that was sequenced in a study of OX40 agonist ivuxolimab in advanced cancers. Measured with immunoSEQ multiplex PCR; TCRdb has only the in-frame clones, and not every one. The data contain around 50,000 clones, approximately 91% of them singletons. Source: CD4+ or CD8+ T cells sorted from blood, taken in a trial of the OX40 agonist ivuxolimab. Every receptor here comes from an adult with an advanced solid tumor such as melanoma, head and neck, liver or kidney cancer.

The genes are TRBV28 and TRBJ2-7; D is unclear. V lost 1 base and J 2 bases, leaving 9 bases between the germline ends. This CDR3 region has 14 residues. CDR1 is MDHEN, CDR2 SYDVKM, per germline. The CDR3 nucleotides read TGTGCCAGCAGTTTATACGAAAACACCTACGAGCAGTACTTC. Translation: CASSLYENTYEQYF.

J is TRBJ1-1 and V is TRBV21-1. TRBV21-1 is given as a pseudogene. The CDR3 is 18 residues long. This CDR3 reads CASSKGKRVLDMNTEAFF. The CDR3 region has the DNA TGTGCCAGCAGCAAAGGGAAAAGGGTCCTTGACATGAACACTGAAGCTTTCTTT.

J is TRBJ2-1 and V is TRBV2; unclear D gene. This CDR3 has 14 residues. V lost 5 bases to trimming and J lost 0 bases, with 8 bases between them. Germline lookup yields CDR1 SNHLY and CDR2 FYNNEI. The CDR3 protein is CASSYSSSYNEQFF. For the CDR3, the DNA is TGTGCCAGCAGTTACAGTAGCTCCTACAATGAGCAGTTCTTC.

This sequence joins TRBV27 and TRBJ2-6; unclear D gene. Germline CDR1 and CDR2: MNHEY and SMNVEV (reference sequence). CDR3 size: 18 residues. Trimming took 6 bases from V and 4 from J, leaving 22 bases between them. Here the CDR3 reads CASSLSPLIREGANVLTF. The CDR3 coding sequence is TGTGCCAGCAGCCTATCCCCCTTGATCCGAGAAGGGGCCAACGTCCTGACTTTC.

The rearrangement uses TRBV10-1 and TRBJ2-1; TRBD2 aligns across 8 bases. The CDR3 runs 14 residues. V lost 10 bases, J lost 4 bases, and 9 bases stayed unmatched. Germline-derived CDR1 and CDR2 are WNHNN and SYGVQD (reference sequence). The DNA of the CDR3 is TGCGCCACGTCTCAGCGGGGGACTTACAATGAGCAGTTCTTC. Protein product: CATSQRGTYNEQFF.

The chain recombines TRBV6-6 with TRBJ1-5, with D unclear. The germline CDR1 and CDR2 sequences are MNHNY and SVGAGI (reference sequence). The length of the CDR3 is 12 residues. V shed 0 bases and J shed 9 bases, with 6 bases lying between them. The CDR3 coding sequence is TGTGCCAGCAGTTACTCGTCTGGGCCCCAGCATTTT. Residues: CASSYSSGPQHF.

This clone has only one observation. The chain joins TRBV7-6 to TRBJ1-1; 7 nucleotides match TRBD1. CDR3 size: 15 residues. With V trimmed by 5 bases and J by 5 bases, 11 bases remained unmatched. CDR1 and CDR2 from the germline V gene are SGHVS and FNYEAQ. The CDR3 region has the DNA TGTGCCAGCAGCATTTCAACAGGGGCCAGGACTGAAGCTTTCTTT. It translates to CASSISTGARTEAFF.

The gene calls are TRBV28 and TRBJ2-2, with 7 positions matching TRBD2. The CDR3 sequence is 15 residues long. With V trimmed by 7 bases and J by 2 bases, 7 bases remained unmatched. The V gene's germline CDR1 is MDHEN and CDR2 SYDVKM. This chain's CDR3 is CASNSRGVNTGELFF. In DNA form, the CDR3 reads TGTGCCAGCAATTCCCGGGGGGTAAACACCGGGGAGCTGTTTTTT.

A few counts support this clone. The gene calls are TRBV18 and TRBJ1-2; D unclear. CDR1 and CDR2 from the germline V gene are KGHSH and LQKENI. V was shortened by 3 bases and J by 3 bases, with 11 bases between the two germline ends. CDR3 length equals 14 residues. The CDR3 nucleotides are TGTGCCAGCTCACCGACGATCGGGGACTATGGCTACACCTTC. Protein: CASSPTIGDYGYTF.

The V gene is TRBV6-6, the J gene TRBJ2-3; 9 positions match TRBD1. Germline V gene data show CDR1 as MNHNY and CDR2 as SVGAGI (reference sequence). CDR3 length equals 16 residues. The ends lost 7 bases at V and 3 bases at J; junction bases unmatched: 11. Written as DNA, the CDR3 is TGTGCCAGCATCCTTGGGGGGGGACAGGGTACAGATACGCAGTATTTT. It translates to CASILGGGQGTDTQYF.

The CDR3 bases are TGTGCCAGCTCACCGGACAGGATCTATGGCTACACCTTC. It encodes CASSPDRIYGYTF. The chain carries TRBV18 and TRBJ1-2, with 7 bases lining up with TRBD1. The CDR3 totals 13 residues. The germline V gene has CDR1 KGHSH and CDR2 LQKENI. Germline trimming cut 3 bases from V and 4 bases from J; bases unmatched to any gene: 2.

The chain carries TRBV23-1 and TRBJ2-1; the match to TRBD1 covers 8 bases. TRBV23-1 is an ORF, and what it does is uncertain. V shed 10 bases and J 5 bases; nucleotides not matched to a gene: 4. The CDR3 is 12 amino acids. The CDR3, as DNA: TGCGCCAAGCGGACAGGGAACAATGAGCAGTTCTTC. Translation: CAKRTGNNEQFF.

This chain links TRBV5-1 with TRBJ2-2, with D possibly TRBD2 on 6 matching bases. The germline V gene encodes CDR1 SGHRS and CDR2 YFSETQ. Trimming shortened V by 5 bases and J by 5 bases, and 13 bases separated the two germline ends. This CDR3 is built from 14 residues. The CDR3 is CASRAGSQTGELFF. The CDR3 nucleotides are TGCGCCAGCAGAGCCGGGAGTCAAACCGGGGAGCTGTTTTTT.

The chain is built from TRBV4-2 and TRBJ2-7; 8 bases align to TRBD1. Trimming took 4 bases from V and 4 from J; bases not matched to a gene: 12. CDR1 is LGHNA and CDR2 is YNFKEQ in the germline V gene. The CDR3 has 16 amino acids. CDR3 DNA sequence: TGTGCCAGCAGCCCAGGGGGGACAGGACTTTTTTACGAGCAGTACTTC. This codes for CASSPGGTGLFYEQYF.

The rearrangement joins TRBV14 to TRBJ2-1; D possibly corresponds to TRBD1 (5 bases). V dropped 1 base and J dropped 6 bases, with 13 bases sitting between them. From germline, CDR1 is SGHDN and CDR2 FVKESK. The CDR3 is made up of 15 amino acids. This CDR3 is CASSQVVGARNEQFF. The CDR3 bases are TGTGCCAGCAGCCAAGTTGTAGGGGCCCGCAATGAGCAGTTCTTC.

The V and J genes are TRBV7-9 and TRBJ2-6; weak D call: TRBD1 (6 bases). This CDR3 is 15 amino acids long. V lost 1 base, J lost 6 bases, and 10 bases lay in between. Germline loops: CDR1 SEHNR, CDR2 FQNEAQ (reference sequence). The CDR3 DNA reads TGTGCCAGCAGCTTAGGGGACACCCTGGCCAACGTCCTGACTTTC. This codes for CASSLGDTLANVLTF.

The CDR3 nucleotides are TGTGCCAGCAGTGTAAGTGGAGGGAATTCCCGGGCCTACGAGCAGTACTTC. Translated: CASSVSGGNSRAYEQYF. The V and J genes are TRBV2 and TRBJ2-7; weak D call: TRBD2 (6 bases). The CDR3 is made up of 17 amino acids. Germline CDR1 reads SNHLY; CDR2 reads FYNNEI. Trimming shortened V by 4 bases and J by 2 bases, and 21 bases separated the two germline ends.

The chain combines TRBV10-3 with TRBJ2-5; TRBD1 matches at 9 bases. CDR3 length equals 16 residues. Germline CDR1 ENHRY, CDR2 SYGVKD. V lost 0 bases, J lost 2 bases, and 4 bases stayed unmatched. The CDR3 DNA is TGTGCCATCAGTGAGTCGAGGACAGGGGATCAAGAGACCCAGTACTTC. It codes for CAISESRTGDQETQYF.

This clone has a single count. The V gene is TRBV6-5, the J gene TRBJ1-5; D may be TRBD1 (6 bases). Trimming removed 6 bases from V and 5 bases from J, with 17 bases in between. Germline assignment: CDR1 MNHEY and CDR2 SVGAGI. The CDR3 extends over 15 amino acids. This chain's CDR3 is CASSGSRGRYQPQHF. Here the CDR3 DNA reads TGTGCCAGCAGCGGAAGCCGGGGGCGATATCAGCCCCAGCATTTT.

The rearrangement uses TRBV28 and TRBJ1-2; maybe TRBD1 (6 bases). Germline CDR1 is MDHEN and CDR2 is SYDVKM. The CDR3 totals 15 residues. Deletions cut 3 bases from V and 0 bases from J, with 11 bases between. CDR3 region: CASSLTDRSNYGYTF. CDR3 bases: TGTGCCAGCAGTTTGACGGACAGATCTAACTATGGCTACACCTTC.

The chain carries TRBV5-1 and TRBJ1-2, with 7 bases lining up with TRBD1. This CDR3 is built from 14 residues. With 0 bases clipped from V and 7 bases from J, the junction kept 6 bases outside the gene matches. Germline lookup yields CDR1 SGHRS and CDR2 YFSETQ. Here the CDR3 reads CASSLDVGGFGYTF. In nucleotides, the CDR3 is TGCGCCAGCAGCTTGGATGTAGGGGGCTTTGGCTACACCTTC.

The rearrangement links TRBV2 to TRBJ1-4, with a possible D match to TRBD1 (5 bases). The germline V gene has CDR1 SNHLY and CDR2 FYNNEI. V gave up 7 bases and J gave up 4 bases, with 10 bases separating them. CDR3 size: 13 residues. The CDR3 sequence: CASTRGGNEKLFF. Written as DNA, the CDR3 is TGTGCCAGCACTAGGGGCGGTAATGAAAAACTGTTTTTT.

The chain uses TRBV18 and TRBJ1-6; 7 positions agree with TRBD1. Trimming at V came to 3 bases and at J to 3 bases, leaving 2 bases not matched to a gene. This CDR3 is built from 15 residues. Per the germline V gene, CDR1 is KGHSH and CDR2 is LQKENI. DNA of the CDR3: TGTGCCAGCTCACCCGACAGGGACTATAATTCACCCCTCCACTTT. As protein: CASSPDRDYNSPLHF.

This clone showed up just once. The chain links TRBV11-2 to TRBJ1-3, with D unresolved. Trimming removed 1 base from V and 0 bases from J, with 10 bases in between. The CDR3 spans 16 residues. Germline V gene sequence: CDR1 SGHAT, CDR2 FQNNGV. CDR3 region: CASSLARGSSGNTIYF. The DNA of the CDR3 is TGTGCCAGCAGCTTAGCGCGAGGGAGCTCTGGAAACACCATATATTTT.